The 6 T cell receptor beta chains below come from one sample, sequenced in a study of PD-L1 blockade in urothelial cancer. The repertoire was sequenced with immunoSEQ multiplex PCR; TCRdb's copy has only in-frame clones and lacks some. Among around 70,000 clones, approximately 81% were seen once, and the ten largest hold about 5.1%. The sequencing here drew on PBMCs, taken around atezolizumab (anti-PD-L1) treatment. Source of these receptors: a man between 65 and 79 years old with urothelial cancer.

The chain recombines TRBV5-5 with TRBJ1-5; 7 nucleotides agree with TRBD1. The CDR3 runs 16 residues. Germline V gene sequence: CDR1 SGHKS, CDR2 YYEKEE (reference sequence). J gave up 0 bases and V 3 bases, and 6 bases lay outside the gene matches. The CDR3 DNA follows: TGTGCCAGCAGCTGGGGGACAGAGCCTAGCAATCAGCCCCAGCATTTT. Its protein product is CASSWGTEPSNQPQHF.

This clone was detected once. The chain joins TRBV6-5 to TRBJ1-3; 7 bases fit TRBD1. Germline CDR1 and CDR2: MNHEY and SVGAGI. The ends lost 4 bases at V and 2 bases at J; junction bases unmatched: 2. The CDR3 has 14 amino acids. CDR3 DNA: TGTGCCAGCAGTTTGACAGGGACTGGAAACACCATATATTTT. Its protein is CASSLTGTGNTIYF.

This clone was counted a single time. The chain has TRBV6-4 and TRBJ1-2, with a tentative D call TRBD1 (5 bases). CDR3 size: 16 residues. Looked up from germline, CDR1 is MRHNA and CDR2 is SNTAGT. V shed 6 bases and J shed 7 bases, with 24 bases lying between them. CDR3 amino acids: CASSAPTAISIFGYTF. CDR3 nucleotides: TGTGCCAGCAGCGCACCGACAGCTATATCGATCTTTGGCTACACCTTC.

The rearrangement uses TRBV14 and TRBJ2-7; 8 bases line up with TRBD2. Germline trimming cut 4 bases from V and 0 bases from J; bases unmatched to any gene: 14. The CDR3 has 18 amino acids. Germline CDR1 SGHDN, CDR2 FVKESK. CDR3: CASSRRVGGRLSSYEQYF. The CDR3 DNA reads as TGTGCCAGCAGCCGGCGTGTGGGCGGGAGGCTAAGCTCCTACGAGCAGTACTTC.

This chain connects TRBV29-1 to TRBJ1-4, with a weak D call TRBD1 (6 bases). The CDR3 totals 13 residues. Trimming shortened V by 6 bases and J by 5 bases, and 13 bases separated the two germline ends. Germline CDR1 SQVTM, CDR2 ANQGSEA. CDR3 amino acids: CSVKDSPNEKLFF. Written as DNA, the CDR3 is TGCAGCGTGAAGGACAGCCCAAATGAAAAACTGTTTTTT.

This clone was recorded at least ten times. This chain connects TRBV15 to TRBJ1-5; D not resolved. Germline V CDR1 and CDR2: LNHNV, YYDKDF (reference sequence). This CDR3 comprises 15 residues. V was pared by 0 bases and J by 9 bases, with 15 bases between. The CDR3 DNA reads TGTGCCACCAGCAGAGATGGTCGGGTGACCGGGCCCCAGCATTTT. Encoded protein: CATSRDGRVTGPQHF.